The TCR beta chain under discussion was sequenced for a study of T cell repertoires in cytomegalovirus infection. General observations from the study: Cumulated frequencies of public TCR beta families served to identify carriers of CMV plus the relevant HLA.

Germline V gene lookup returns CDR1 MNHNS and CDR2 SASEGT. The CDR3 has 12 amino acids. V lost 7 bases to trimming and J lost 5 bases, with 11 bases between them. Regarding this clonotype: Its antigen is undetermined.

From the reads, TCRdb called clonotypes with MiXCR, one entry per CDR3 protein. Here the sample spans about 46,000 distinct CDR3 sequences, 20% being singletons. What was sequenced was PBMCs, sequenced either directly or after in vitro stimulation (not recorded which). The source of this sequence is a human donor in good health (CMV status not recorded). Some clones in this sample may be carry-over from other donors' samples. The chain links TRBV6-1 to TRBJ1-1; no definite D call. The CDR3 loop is CASTGMGTEAFF. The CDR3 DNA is TGTGCCAGCACCGGGATGGGTACTGAAGCTTTCTTT.